These 26 T cell receptor beta chains were all obtained from the same sample, sequenced in a study of post-analysis software for immune sequencing data (dated by TCRdb to between 2014 and 2016). Results the study describes overall, beyond this receptor: Patients showed significantly higher frequencies than controls for about five TRBV segments, among them TRBV5-6, TRBV5-1 and TRBV20-1.

No antigen has been assigned to these receptors. Library prep was done by PCR. The sequencer listed for this sample is Illumina HiSeq 2500. Unique molecular identifiers were incorporated into TCR beta cDNA libraries to reduce PCR and sequencing biases. TCRdb reran the public reads through fastp at Q25 and MiXCR, keeping productive beta chains. Records with the same CDR3 protein are collapsed into one entry carrying the most frequent genes and DNA. The sample profile shows roughly 700,000 distinct CDR3 sequences; 25% to 30% of them were found once. The ten biggest clones cover about 0.5% of the sample. Sequencing was done on a sample of blood. These receptors came from a girl aged 5-17 years with multiple sclerosis.

Note on this clonotype: Possible read error: a much larger clone is one base away. This rearrangement joins TRBV29-1 to TRBJ2-4; D uncertain. The V gene's germline CDR1 is SQVTM and CDR2 ANQGSEA. This CDR3 has 11 residues. The V gene lost 7 bases and the J gene lost 6 bases, with 10 bases spanning the gap. The CDR3 is CSGWWGNIQYF. Here the CDR3 DNA reads TGCAGCGGGTGGTGGGGAAACATTCAGTACTTC.

The chain links TRBV6-2 or TRBV6-3 to TRBJ1-2; D is unclear. This CDR3 spans 14 amino acids. The germline gives CDR1 MNHEY, CDR2 SVGEGT. Trimming stripped 6 bases from V and 4 bases from J, with 15 bases between. The CDR3 nucleotides read TGTGCCAGCAGCCCCGTCGGCAACGCCTATGGCTACACCTTC. Amino acids: CASSPVGNAYGYTF.

V gene TRBV5-4 combines with J gene TRBJ1-1; D uncertain. V was cut by 0 bases and J by 2 bases, with 11 bases left in between. This CDR3 comprises 15 residues. The V gene's germline CDR1 is SGHNT and CDR2 YYREEE (reference sequence). CDR3 bases: TGTGCCAGCAGCTTGGCTCCGGATTACAACACTGAAGCTTTCTTT. Amino acids: CASSLAPDYNTEAFF.

The chain joins TRBV27 to TRBJ2-3, with 9 bases aligning to TRBD1. Germline V gene data show CDR1 as MNHEY and CDR2 as SMNVEV (reference sequence). V was pared by 5 bases and J by 3 bases, with 12 bases of the junction left unmatched. This CDR3 is 17 amino acids long. CDR3 sequence (DNA): TGTGCCAGCAGTCCGAACAGGGGGCGACTATCTACAGATACGCAGTATTTT. Translation: CASSPNRGRLSTDTQYF.

The chain links TRBV11-2 to TRBJ2-1; the D gene is possibly TRBD1 (5 bases). The CDR3 length is 14 residues. V lost 5 bases, J lost 1 base, and 9 bases lay in between. Germline lookup yields CDR1 SGHAT and CDR2 FQNNGV. The CDR3 DNA reads TGTGCCAGCAGCGGTAGGACATCCTACAATGAGCAGTTCTTC. Amino acid sequence: CASSGRTSYNEQFF.

This chain connects TRBV13 to TRBJ2-7, with TRBD1 as a possible D gene (6 bases). The CDR3 loop spans 18 amino acids. Trimming removed 3 bases from V and 0 bases from J, with 21 bases in between. Germline CDR1 is PRHDT and CDR2 is FYEKMQ (reference sequence). The CDR3 bases are TGTGCCAGCAGCTTCGAGGGGGTCGAAGGTCAGCACTCCTACGAGCAGTACTTC. Amino acids: CASSFEGVEGQHSYEQYF.

The count of this clonotype is one. The chain carries TRBV12-3 or TRBV12-4 and TRBJ2-5, with 9 positions matching TRBD1. The V segment lost 6 bases and the J segment 2 bases; nucleotides outside the gene matches: 7. The CDR3 contains 15 residues. CDR3 coding DNA: TGTGCCAGCAGCCCAACCGGGACAGGGCAAGAGACCCAGTACTTC. Protein product: CASSPTGTGQETQYF.

The chain carries TRBV20-1 and TRBJ2-5, with D perhaps matching TRBD1 or TRBD2 (5 bases each). CDR3 length equals 11 residues. The germline V gene encodes CDR1 DFQATT and CDR2 SNEGSKA (reference sequence). Trimming cost V 6 bases and J 12 bases, with 17 bases left between them. CDR3 loop: CSATLRDGKYF. The DNA for the CDR3 is TGCAGTGCAACACTCCGGGACGGAAAGTACTTC.

This clonotype came up a few times. This rearrangement joins TRBV28 to TRBJ1-6; unclear D gene. Germline-derived CDR1 and CDR2 are MDHEN and SYDVKM. The CDR3 runs 12 residues. V gave up 8 bases and J gave up 5 bases, with 7 bases separating them. This CDR3 is CASSENNSPLHF. The CDR3 region has the DNA TGTGCCAGCTCGGAGAATAATTCACCCCTCCACTTT.

The chain recombines TRBV20-1 with TRBJ2-3, with a possible D match to TRBD2 (5 bases). Between the trimmed V and J ends, which lost 6 bases and 3 bases, there was a span of 19 bases. The V gene's germline CDR1 is DFQATT and CDR2 SNEGSKA (reference sequence). This CDR3 is 15 amino acids long. CDR3 nucleotide sequence: TGCAGTGCCCACTACCGGGATCTAAGGACAGATACGCAGTATTTT. Its protein product is CSAHYRDLRTDTQYF.

This clonotype was counted a few times. As DNA, the CDR3 is TGTGCCAGCAGCCAAGGAATCTCCGCCACGGATGGCTACACCTTC. This encodes CASSQGISATDGYTF. The chain uses TRBV3-1 and TRBJ1-2, with D unresolved. The V and J ends lost 1 base and 6 bases respectively, with 15 bases between them. The CDR3 extends over 15 amino acids. Germline lookup yields CDR1 LGHDT and CDR2 YNNKEL (reference sequence).

V usage is TRBV24-1 and J usage is TRBJ2-3; D is perhaps TRBD1 (5 bases). Germline CDR1 reads KGHDR; CDR2 reads SFDVKD. Trimming took off 3 bases at V and 7 bases at J, with 13 bases between the two ends. The CDR3 runs 14 residues. The CDR3 loop reads CATSDMAGSNTQYF. The CDR3 bases are TGTGCCACCAGTGATATGGCAGGGTCGAATACGCAGTATTTT.

This clonotype was seen a few times. The CDR3 spells CATSDPRANEQFF. The CDR3 nucleotides are TGTGCCACCAGTGATCCCAGGGCCAATGAGCAGTTCTTC. The gene calls are TRBV24-1 and TRBJ2-1; the D gene is possibly TRBD1 (5 bases). V was shortened by 3 bases and J by 6 bases, with 8 bases between the two germline ends. Germline V gene sequence: CDR1 KGHDR, CDR2 SFDVKD. CDR3 length: 13 amino acids.

This sequence joins TRBV29-1 and TRBJ2-7, with 9 bases fitting TRBD2. Germline loops: CDR1 SQVTM, CDR2 ANQGSEA. The CDR3 totals 18 residues. Trimming removed 0 bases from V and 0 bases from J; junction bases left unmatched: 12. For the CDR3, the DNA is TGCAGCGTTGAAGATACAGCGGGAGGTGGTTCGATCTCCTACGAGCAGTACTTC. This codes for CSVEDTAGGGSISYEQYF.

This clonotype was observed a handful of times. The chain is built from TRBV11-2 and TRBJ2-7; 8 bases fit TRBD2. V shed 3 bases, J shed 0 bases, and the junction held 13 bases outside the gene matches. The CDR3 is 18 residues long. Germline V gene sequence: CDR1 SGHAT, CDR2 FQNNGV. CDR3 bases: TGTGCCAGCAGCTTCCGCTTCCAGCTAGCGGGTCTCTCCTACGAGCAGTACTTC. Translation: CASSFRFQLAGLSYEQYF. Variable domain in full (rest from reference TRBV11-2 and TRBJ2-7): EAGVAQSPRYKIIEKRQSVAFWCNPISGHATLYWYQQILGQGPKLLIQFQNNGVVDDSQLPKDRFSAERLKGVDSTLKIQPAKLEDSAVYLCASSFRFQLAGLSYEQYFGPGTRLTVT.

For this clonotype: The CDR3 does not end in the conserved phenylalanine or tryptophan, so this is likely a read error. This chain connects TRBV6-5 to TRBJ2-7; 10 nucleotides agree with TRBD2. Trimming took 6 bases from V and 6 from J; bases not matched to a gene: 11. Germline loops: CDR1 MNHEY, CDR2 SVGAGI. This CDR3 comprises 15 residues. As DNA, the CDR3 is TGTGCCAGCAGGCCGAGCGGGAGGGGATTAAGCGAGCAGTACTGC. As protein: CASRPSGRGLSEQYC.

The rearrangement uses TRBV5-5 and TRBJ2-3; D call uncertain. V was shortened by 0 bases and J by 2 bases, with 13 bases between the two germline ends. Per the germline V gene, CDR1 is SGHKS and CDR2 is YYEKEE (reference sequence). The CDR3 consists of 16 residues. The CDR3: CASSLAAVRPTDTQYF. The CDR3 region has the DNA TGTGCCAGCAGCTTGGCGGCGGTTCGCCCCACAGATACGCAGTATTTT.

The chain carries TRBV5-1 and TRBJ1-4, with a weak D call TRBD1 (6 bases). Germline loops: CDR1 SGHRS, CDR2 YFSETQ. This CDR3 spans 15 amino acids. The V and J ends lost 3 bases and 4 bases respectively, with 13 bases between them. CDR3 bases: TGCGCCAGCAGCTCATACGGACAGATTAATGAAAAACTGTTTTTT. It codes for CASSSYGQINEKLFF.

The chain carries TRBV3-1 and TRBJ1-1, with a possible D match to TRBD1 (5 bases). The V gene's germline CDR1 is LGHDT and CDR2 YNNKEL (reference sequence). The V and J ends lost 4 bases and 1 base respectively, with 10 bases between them. The CDR3 sequence is 14 residues long. The CDR3 region is CASSRGHANTEAFF. DNA for the CDR3: TGTGCCAGCAGCCGTGGACACGCGAACACTGAAGCTTTCTTT.

This sequence joins TRBV7-9 and TRBJ2-1, with TRBD1 as a possible D gene (6 bases). In germline, CDR1 is SEHNR, CDR2 FQNEAQ (reference sequence). V gave up 9 bases and J gave up 3 bases, with 12 bases separating them. This CDR3 has 13 residues. The CDR3 DNA follows: TGTGCCAGTTACAGGGAGTACTACAATGAGCAGTTCTTC. It codes for CASYREYYNEQFF.

This clonotype was seen at least ten times. The chain carries TRBV6-5 and TRBJ2-5; D not resolved. V lost 6 bases, J lost 0 bases, and 11 bases lay in between. Germline CDR1 MNHEY, CDR2 SVGAGI. The CDR3 is 14 residues long. CDR3 in DNA: TGTGCCAGCAGCCGCAGAGCCGACCAAGAGACCCAGTACTTC. Its protein is CASSRRADQETQYF.

The V gene is TRBV2, the J gene TRBJ2-4; no definite D call. V was pared by 6 bases and J by 5 bases, with 17 bases between. The CDR3 sequence is 15 residues long. Looked up from germline, CDR1 is SNHLY and CDR2 is FYNNEI. The CDR3 loop is CASRFGRLEENIQYF. In DNA, the CDR3 is TGTGCCAGCAGGTTCGGCAGGTTAGAGGAAAACATTCAGTACTTC.

This clonotype was seen more than once but under ten times. The chain uses TRBV4-2 and TRBJ2-1; no reliable D call. Trimming pared 4 bases from V and 5 bases from J, leaving 12 bases between. CDR1 LGHNA and CDR2 YNFKEQ come from the germline V gene. The CDR3 sequence is 14 residues long. The chain's CDR3 is CASSPLGFHNEQFF. The CDR3 DNA reads TGTGCCAGCAGCCCCCTAGGGTTCCACAATGAGCAGTTCTTC.

This clonotype appeared a few times. This chain uses TRBV12-3 or TRBV12-4 with TRBJ2-3; unclear D gene. This CDR3 comprises 13 residues. V was trimmed by 5 bases and J by 6 bases, leaving 12 bases between them. The CDR3 DNA sequence: TGTGCCAGCAGTCCCTACTATGGCGATACGCAGTATTTT. Its protein is CASSPYYGDTQYF.

There are a few counts of this clonotype. The chain combines TRBV6-5 with TRBJ2-1, with 9 nucleotides matching TRBD2. Germline trimming cut 0 bases from V and 4 bases from J; bases unmatched to any gene: 7. This CDR3 contains 17 residues. CDR1 is MNHEY, CDR2 SVGAGI, per germline. The CDR3 sequence is CASSYSSAGGPYNEQFF. The CDR3 DNA reads TGTGCCAGCAGTTACTCGAGCGCGGGAGGGCCGTACAATGAGCAGTTCTTC.

This clonotype was recorded once. This chain links TRBV5-1 with TRBJ2-2; D is perhaps TRBD2 (5 bases). CDR1 and CDR2 from the germline V gene are SGHRS and YFSETQ. This CDR3 has 14 amino acids. Trimming left V 6 bases short and J 0 bases short, with 9 bases between. The CDR3 bases are TGCGCCAGCAAGCTGGAGGCGAACACCGGGGAGCTGTTTTTT. Translated: CASKLEANTGELFF.